The entry below describes one T cell receptor (beta chain). As yet, its antigen is unknown. These data belong to a study of cytomegalovirus exposure and HLA in healthy donors. V gave up 3 bases and J gave up 4 bases; unmatched junction bases: 8. This CDR3 has 15 amino acids. The germline gives CDR1 LGHNA, CDR2 YSLEER. Here immunoSEQ multiplex PCR was the method, and the copy in TCRdb shows in-frame clones only, minus some. The table includes some 170,000 clones, more than 75% detected once. Whole-study findings and limits: While the bulk of TCR sequences proved rare, some public TCRs turned up in many donors.

The TCR was taken from a man aged 18 to 30 in good health and CMV-seropositive. What was sequenced was PBMCs. V usage is TRBV4-3 and J usage is TRBJ2-5, with TRBD1 identical over 7 bases. The CDR3 sequence is CASSQGTATIETQYF. In nucleotides, the CDR3 is TGCGCCAGCAGCCAGGGGACAGCCACGATAGAGACCCAGTACTTC.